This T cell receptor beta chain was identified during a study of shared clonotypes between healthy human individuals. Study summary: Used for every donor were three CD4 naive, three CD4 memory, two CD8 naive and one CD8 memory plate.

At the deep level, the assay was run. It was roughly 190 ng DNA, about 30,000 T cell genomes, that sorted-subset replicate PCRs used. This table comes from immunoSEQ multiplex PCR, and its TCRdb copy is limited to in-frame clones, with some not included. The sample holds 1.6 million or so clones; 95% to 97% are singletons and the top ten take over 1%. V lost 1 base, J lost 9 bases, and 9 bases stayed unmatched. Germline CDR1 SGHVS, CDR2 FQNEAQ. The CDR3 is made up of 16 amino acids. This sequence was found in a man aged 25-45 years in good health. The sequencing input was naive CD4+ T cells sorted from blood. Documented subset: CD45RA+ positively selected. The chain joins TRBV7-8 to TRBJ2-1; 10 bases are a match to TRBD2. Here the CDR3 DNA reads TGTGCCAGCAGCTTAGACAGCCTAGCGGGAGAATTTGAGCAGTTCTTC. This gives the protein CASSLDSLAGEFEQFF.